Below are 21 T cell receptor beta chains sequenced from a single sample in a study of T cell repertoires in cytomegalovirus infection. In TCRdb, the reads were re-called with MiXCR into one record per CDR3 protein. The sample yields some 230,000 distinct CDR3 sequences, about 23% seen once. The sequenced sample was CD8+ T cells from PBMCs. All receptors come from a human donor in good health (CMV status not recorded). Some clones in this sample may be carry-over from other donors' samples.

This clonotype was found many times. CDR3 region: CASSLEVATLYNEQFF. For the CDR3, the DNA is TGTGCCAGCAGCTTAGAGGTTGCGACACTGTACAATGAGCAGTTCTTC. This chain connects TRBV7-6 to TRBJ2-1; D not certain. CDR1 is SGHVS and CDR2 is FNYEAQ in the germline V gene. The CDR3 spans 16 residues. V was clipped by 1 base and J by 4 bases, with 14 bases between them.

By share, this clonotype ranks as medium-sized (0.01 to 0.1%). The chain is built from TRBV7-2 and TRBJ2-5; 7 bases agree with TRBD2. Losses at the gene ends were 5 bases for V and 1 base for J; bases not matched to a gene: 10. From germline, CDR1 is SGHTA and CDR2 FQGNSA. This CDR3 comprises 16 residues. The CDR3 loop reads CASSQAGSNPQETQYF. DNA of the CDR3: TGTGCCAGCAGCCAAGCGGGGTCCAACCCCCAAGAGACCCAGTACTTC.

For this clonotype: The CDR3 end shows no conserved phenylalanine or tryptophan, and so a read error is likely. This rearrangement joins TRBV19 to TRBJ2-7, with 7 nucleotides matching TRBD1. The junction had 5 bases not matched to a gene; V was cut back by 8 bases and J by 1 base. This CDR3 has 13 residues. The germline CDR1 and CDR2 sequences are LNHDA and SQIVND (reference sequence). The CDR3 bases are TGTGCCAGTGGAGTGGGACAGTCCTACGAGCAGTACTCC. It codes for CASGVGQSYEQYS.

This clonotype came up a few times. This chain uses TRBV7-3 with TRBJ2-7; D is possibly TRBD2 (5 bases). Germline CDR1 and CDR2: SGHTA and FQGTGA. There are 14 residues in the CDR3. V was clipped by 2 bases and J by 5 bases, with 13 bases between them. CDR3 sequence reads: CASSLGYGVHEQYF. DNA of the CDR3: TGTGCCAGCAGCTTAGGGTACGGGGTCCACGAGCAGTACTTC.

Regarding this clonotype: A read error may explain this, as a much larger clone is one base away. This chain links TRBV7-8 with TRBJ2-2, with D possibly TRBD1 on 6 matching bases. CDR1 is SGHVS, CDR2 FQNEAQ, per germline. The CDR3 length is 18 residues. The CDR3 loop reads CASGFDNTGQMNTGELFF. For the CDR3, the DNA is TGTGCCAGCGGCTTTGACAATACAGGACAGATGAACACCGGGGAGCTGTTTTTT.

This clonotype was picked up a small number of times. The J gene is TRBJ2-5, the V gene TRBV20-1; tentative D call: TRBD2 (6 bases). V lost 4 bases and J lost 1, with 13 bases in between. Germline V CDR1 and CDR2: DFQATT, SNEGSKA (reference sequence). CDR3 length equals 14 residues. The CDR3, as DNA: TGCAGTGCTATTGGCGGGGACCTCCAAGAGACCCAGTACTTC. This codes for CSAIGGDLQETQYF.

The rearrangement joins TRBV11-2 to TRBJ2-3, with 9 positions matching TRBD1. This CDR3 comprises 16 residues. Germline loops: CDR1 SGHAT, CDR2 FQNNGV. The junction had 6 bases not matched to a gene; V was cut back by 5 bases and J by 0 bases. In nucleotides, the CDR3 is TGTGCCAGCAGCCCCGGGACAGGGCCTAGCACAGATACGCAGTATTTT. It yields the protein CASSPGTGPSTDTQYF. The variable domain in full, with the rest retrieved from reference TRBV11-2 and TRBJ2-3, is EAGVAQSPRYKIIEKRQSVAFWCNPISGHATLYWYQQILGQGPKLLIQFQNNGVVDDSQLPKDRFSAERLKGVDSTLKIQPAKLEDSAVYLCASSPGTGPSTDTQYFGPGTRLTVL.

CDR3 nucleotide sequence: TGCAGCGTTGAAGATTCACAGGCGACCTATGGCTACACCTTC. It yields the protein CSVEDSQATYGYTF. V usage is TRBV29-1 and J usage is TRBJ1-2, with D possibly TRBD1 on 5 matching bases. This CDR3 spans 14 amino acids. Germline assignment: CDR1 SQVTM and CDR2 ANQGSEA. The V end was cut by 0 bases, the J end by 4 bases, with 12 bases between. The entire variable domain, with the rest obtained from reference TRBV29-1 and TRBJ1-2, is as follows: SAVISQKPSRDICQRGTSLTIQCQVDSQVTMMFWYRQQPGQSLTLIATANQGSEATYESGFVIDKFPISRPNLTFSTLTVSNMSPEDSSIYLCSVEDSQATYGYTFGSGTRLTVV.

The chain has TRBV20-1 and TRBJ2-7; tentative D call: TRBD1 (6 bases). The CDR3 is 11 amino acids. Deletions cut 5 bases from V and 5 bases from J, with 10 bases between. The germline CDR1 and CDR2 sequences are DFQATT and SNEGSKA (reference sequence). The CDR3 reads CSASQGNEQYF. The CDR3, as DNA: TGCAGTGCTTCACAGGGAAACGAGCAGTACTTC.

This clonotype was counted between two and nine times. The chain recombines TRBV7-9 with TRBJ2-3, with a weak D call TRBD1 (5 bases). This CDR3 is 15 amino acids long. Per the germline V gene, CDR1 is SEHNR and CDR2 is FQNEAQ (reference sequence). Trimming pared 1 base from V and 0 bases from J, leaving 8 bases between. CDR3 nucleotides: TGTGCCAGCAGCTTAGGACCAGGGAGCACAGATACGCAGTATTTT. Its translation is CASSLGPGSTDTQYF.

V usage is TRBV7-9 and J usage is TRBJ2-7; tentatively, D is TRBD1 (5 bases). V lost 6 bases, J lost 3 bases, and 24 bases lay in between. CDR1 and CDR2 from the germline V gene are SEHNR and FQNEAQ (reference sequence). The CDR3 is 17 residues long. This chain's CDR3 is CASRQDRSGQTGYEQYF. The DNA for the CDR3 is TGTGCCAGCAGACAAGACCGATCAGGGCAAACGGGCTACGAGCAGTACTTC.

This clonotype was counted at least ten times. The chain employs TRBV6-5 and TRBJ2-5; the D is unclear. Germline-derived CDR1 and CDR2 are MNHEY and SVGAGI. CDR3 length: 13 residues. The ends were cut back, 2 bases at V and 0 bases at J, with 4 bases in the middle. For the CDR3, the DNA is TGTGCCAGCAGTTACACGAACCAAGAGACCCAGTACTTC. As protein: CASSYTNQETQYF.

This clonotype appeared a few times. V and J are TRBV5-1 and TRBJ1-5, with D possibly TRBD1 on 5 matching bases. V lost 0 bases and J 5 bases, leaving 9 bases between the germline ends. The CDR3 runs to 14 residues. Germline assignment: CDR1 SGHRS and CDR2 YFSETQ. The CDR3 loop is CASSLEAGHQPQHF. DNA of the CDR3: TGCGCCAGCAGCTTGGAGGCAGGGCATCAGCCCCAGCATTTT.

The chain links TRBV12-3 or TRBV12-4 to TRBJ2-7; tentatively, D is TRBD1 (6 bases). This CDR3 spans 13 amino acids. V shed 6 bases and J shed 6 bases, with 15 bases lying between them. This CDR3 is CASSLGAPGEQYF. The CDR3 region has the DNA TGTGCCAGCAGCTTGGGGGCTCCTGGCGAGCAGTACTTC.

This clonotype has a handful of counts. The J gene is TRBJ2-1, the V gene TRBV5-1; the D gene is possibly TRBD1 (6 bases). Between the trimmed V and J ends, which lost 4 bases and 6 bases, there was a span of 20 bases. Germline values: CDR1 SGHRS, CDR2 YFSETQ. This CDR3 is 16 amino acids long. The CDR3 DNA is TGCGCCAGCAGCCGGGACACCCAAACAGTCGGCAATGAGCAGTTCTTC. Translated, it gives CASSRDTQTVGNEQFF.

The chain uses TRBV4-1 and TRBJ1-1; no clear D gene. The CDR3 spans 13 residues. Germline CDR1 reads MGHRA; CDR2 reads YSYEKL. V was clipped by 1 base and J by 5 bases, with 8 bases between them. In DNA, the CDR3 is TGCGCCAGCAGCCAAGGGGCAAGTACTGAAGCTTTCTTT. As protein: CASSQGASTEAFF.

This clonotype was seen many times. This sequence joins TRBV19 and TRBJ2-1; D is perhaps TRBD2 (6 bases). Trimming left V 6 bases short and J 2 bases short, with 14 bases between. The CDR3 has 15 residues. CDR1 is LNHDA and CDR2 is SQIVND in the germline V gene (reference sequence). The CDR3 bases are TGTGCCAGTAGGACCAGCGGGTCCACCTACAATGAGCAGTTCTTC. It translates to CASRTSGSTYNEQFF.

This clonotype was seen many times. The CDR3: CASSLGGRSEAFF. In DNA, the CDR3 is TGTGCCAGCAGCTTAGGGGGTCGGTCGGAAGCTTTCTTT. The chain recombines TRBV7-8 with TRBJ1-1; D uncertain. From germline, CDR1 is SGHVS and CDR2 FQNEAQ. This CDR3 is 13 amino acids long. Trimming took off 1 base at V and 8 bases at J, with 11 bases between the two ends. Supplemented by reference TRBV7-8 and TRBJ1-1, the full variable domain reads GAGVSQSPRYKVAKRGQDVALRCDPISGHVSLFWYQQALGQGPEFLTYFQNEAQLDKSGLPSDRFFAERPEGSVSTLKIQRTQQEDSAVYLCASSLGGRSEAFFGQGTRLTVV.

The chain employs TRBV3-1 and TRBJ2-1; TRBD2 matches 9 bases. CDR1 is LGHDT and CDR2 is YNNKEL in the germline V gene (reference sequence). V trimming: 6 bases; J trimming: 7 bases; junction bases outside the gene matches: 7. CDR3 length: 14 amino acids. CDR3 residues: CASSPLAGRNEQFF. CDR3 DNA: TGTGCCAGCAGTCCCCTAGCGGGGAGGAATGAGCAGTTCTTC.

This rearrangement joins TRBV7-9 to TRBJ1-2; the match to TRBD1 covers 11 bases. This CDR3 has 16 residues. The ends lost 4 bases at V and 4 bases at J; junction bases unmatched: 8. The germline V gene has CDR1 SEHNR and CDR2 FQNEAQ (reference sequence). The CDR3 loop reads CASSSGDRGRAYGYTF. The CDR3 region has the DNA TGTGCCAGCAGCTCTGGGGACAGGGGGAGAGCCTATGGCTACACCTTC.

This clonotype showed up many times. The chain is built from TRBV15 and TRBJ1-2; D is uncertain. CDR3 length: 14 residues. Trimming removed 3 bases at V and 4 bases at J, with 12 bases between. CDR1 is LNHNV, CDR2 YYDKDF, per germline (reference sequence). CDR3 in amino acids: CATSSEGSLYGYTF. CDR3 coding DNA: TGTGCCACCAGCAGTGAAGGGAGTCTCTATGGCTACACCTTC.